These T cell receptor beta chains were read from a single sample in a study of tissue T cells after allogeneic stem cell transplantation. Generated by immunoSEQ multiplex PCR, the TCRdb table keeps only in-frame clones and is missing some. The table lists about 42,000 clones, roughly 90% of them singletons. The source material was blood, sampled before transplantation. The receptors were sampled from a woman aged 40 to 75 who later had graft-versus-host disease after an allogeneic stem cell transplant. Each CDR3 is given with its conserved first and last residue. Each record gives: clone size, J gene, V gene, D gene, CDR3 protein, CDR3 DNA. The D gene is left open where the match is weak. Only part of the rows carry a size: once, few, many, or a class if the clone is expanded.

size: .
J: TRBJ1-5
V: TRBV2
D: .
CDR3: CASSQGGNQPQHF
DNA: TGTGCCAGCAGCCAAGGGGGCAATCAGCCCCAGCATTTT

size: .
J: TRBJ2-5
V: TRBV3-1/TRBV3-2
D: TRBD1
CDR3: CASSQAGTGGAETQYF
DNA: TGTGCCAGCAGCCAGGCGGGGACAGGGGGCGCCGAGACCCAGTACTTC

size: .
J: TRBJ2-3
V: TRBV7-3
D: TRBD1
CDR3: CASSNGQGLNTDTQYF
DNA: TGTGCCAGCAGCAATGGACAGGGACTTAACACAGATACGCAGTATTTT

size: .
J: TRBJ1-5
V: TRBV16
D: .
CDR3: CASSQTLAGSWPQHF
DNA: TGTGCCAGCAGCCAAACCCTGGCAGGGTCTTGGCCCCAGCATTTT

size: .
J: TRBJ1-1
V: TRBV3-1/TRBV3-2
D: .
CDR3: CATGKGMNTEAFF
DNA: TGTGCCACTGGGAAGGGTATGAACACTGAAGCTTTCTTT

size: .
J: TRBJ2-4
V: TRBV4-1
D: .
CDR3: CASSQLNKNIQYF
DNA: TGCGCCAGCAGCCAATTGAACAAAAACATTCAGTACTTC

size: .
J: TRBJ2-7
V: TRBV14
D: .
CDR3: CASSLGQNSYEQYF
DNA: TGTGCCAGCAGCCTAGGACAGAACTCCTACGAGCAGTACTTC

size: .
J: TRBJ2-5
V: TRBV19
D: TRBD2
CDR3: CASSGGGAGQETQYF
DNA: TGTGCCAGTAGTGGGGGAGGGGCGGGACAAGAGACCCAGTACTTC

size: .
J: TRBJ2-3
V: TRBV6-1
D: .
CDR3: CASSEGRFTDTQYF
DNA: TGTGCCAGCAGTGAAGGACGGTTCACAGATACGCAGTATTTT

size: .
J: TRBJ2-2
V: TRBV12-3/TRBV12-4
D: .
CDR3: CASRLANTGELFF
DNA: TGTGCCAGCCGACTAGCGAACACCGGGGAGCTGTTTTTT

size: .
J: TRBJ1-5
V: TRBV5-8
D: .
CDR3: CASSPGGYSNQPQHF
DNA: TGTGCCAGCAGCCCCGGCGGATATAGCAATCAGCCCCAGCATTTT

size: .
J: TRBJ1-3
V: TRBV3-1/TRBV3-2
D: .
CDR3: CATGDSGNTIYF
DNA: TGTGCCACCGGGGACTCTGGAAACACCATATATTTT

size: .
J: TRBJ2-7
V: TRBV24-1
D: .
CDR3: CATSETGTTYEQYF
DNA: TGTGCCACCAGTGAAACCGGGACAACCTACGAGCAGTACTTC

size: .
J: TRBJ1-1
V: TRBV2
D: TRBD1
CDR3: CASRATGGGTEAFF
DNA: TGTGCCAGCAGGGCGACAGGGGGGGGCACTGAAGCTTTCTTT

size: .
J: TRBJ1-2
V: TRBV4-2
D: .
CDR3: CASSQEASGGGYTF
DNA: TGTGCCAGCAGCCAAGAAGCCTCCGGTGGGGGCTACACCTTC

size: .
J: TRBJ1-2
V: TRBV29-1
D: .
CDR3: CSVRQNGYTF
DNA: TGTAGCGTCCGACAGAATGGCTACACCTTC

size: .
J: TRBJ2-1
V: TRBV9
D: TRBD2
CDR3: CASSVGYGRGNEQFF
DNA: TGTGCCAGCAGCGTAGGCTACGGGAGGGGGAATGAGCAGTTCTTC

size: .
J: TRBJ2-1
V: TRBV5-4
D: TRBD2
CDR3: CASSLGTSGRGYEQFF
DNA: TGTGCCAGCAGCTTGGGGACTAGCGGGAGGGGATATGAGCAGTTCTTC

size: .
J: TRBJ2-1
V: TRBV27
D: .
CDR3: CASSLPGVGEQFF
DNA: TGTGCCAGCAGTTTACCAGGGGTCGGTGAGCAGTTCTTC

size: .
J: TRBJ2-7
V: TRBV9
D: TRBD1
CDR3: CASSVAPDRATYEQYF
DNA: TGTGCCAGCAGCGTGGCCCCCGACAGGGCAACCTACGAGCAGTACTTC

size: .
J: TRBJ1-1
V: TRBV7-9
D: .
CDR3: CASTPPGVRDTEAFF
DNA: TGTGCCAGCACCCCGCCCGGGGTCCGGGACACTGAAGCTTTCTTT

size: .
J: TRBJ2-1
V: TRBV9
D: TRBD2
CDR3: CASSVAPRSGTYNEQFF
DNA: TGTGCCAGCAGCGTAGCCCCCCGAAGCGGGACCTACAATGAGCAGTTCTTC

size: .
J: TRBJ2-5
V: TRBV28
D: .
CDR3: CASRRFDHQETQYF
DNA: TGTGCCAGCCGCAGATTTGACCACCAAGAGACCCAGTACTTC

size: .
J: TRBJ2-2
V: TRBV2
D: .
CDR3: CASSAARGLTGELFF
DNA: TGTGCCAGCAGTGCCGCGCGGGGTTTGACCGGGGAGCTGTTTTTT

size: .
J: TRBJ1-1
V: TRBV5-4
D: .
CDR3: CASSLTADHAEAFF
DNA: TGTGCCAGCAGCTTGACAGCCGACCACGCTGAAGCTTTCTTT

size: few
J: TRBJ2-3
V: TRBV11-2
D: TRBD2
CDR3: CASSLELAGGDTQYF
DNA: TGTGCCAGCAGCTTAGAGCTAGCGGGAGGAGATACGCAGTATTTT

size: .
J: TRBJ2-2
V: TRBV5-1
D: .
CDR3: CASSLGGAGELFF
DNA: TGCGCCAGCAGCTTGGGAGGTGCCGGGGAGCTGTTTTTT

size: .
J: TRBJ2-7
V: TRBV10-2
D: .
CDR3: CASSESDYEQYF
DNA: TGCGCCAGCAGTGAGAGTGACTACGAGCAGTACTTC

size: .
J: TRBJ2-7
V: TRBV7-2
D: .
CDR3: CASSRLTEQYF
DNA: TGTGCCAGCAGCCGCCTTACGGAGCAGTACTTC

size: .
J: TRBJ1-1
V: TRBV4-3
D: TRBD1
CDR3: CASSHDRGNTEAFF
DNA: TGCGCCAGCAGCCATGACAGGGGGAACACTGAAGCTTTCTTT

size: .
J: TRBJ1-1
V: TRBV9
D: TRBD1
CDR3: CASSKGQMNTEAFF
DNA: TGTGCCAGCAGCAAGGGACAGATGAACACTGAAGCTTTCTTT

size: .
J: TRBJ1-4
V: TRBV5-1
D: TRBD1
CDR3: CASSPGVGGQGNEKLFF
DNA: TGCGCCAGCAGCCCGGGGGTTGGGGGACAGGGGAACGAAAAACTGTTTTTT

size: .
J: TRBJ2-3
V: TRBV14
D: .
CDR3: CASSPIIGRGYHYTDTQYF
DNA: TGTGCCAGCAGCCCGATTATTGGTCGAGGCTATCACTACACAGATACGCAGTATTTT

size: .
J: TRBJ2-3
V: TRBV15
D: .
CDR3: CATSRTGGADLTDTQYF
DNA: TGTGCCACCAGCAGAACCGGAGGTGCCGACCTCACAGATACGCAGTATTTT

size: .
J: TRBJ1-5
V: TRBV6-2/TRBV6-3
D: .
CDR3: CASSYTGNNQPQHF
DNA: TGTGCCAGCAGTTACACAGGGAACAATCAGCCCCAGCATTTT

size: .
J: TRBJ1-2
V: TRBV28
D: TRBD1
CDR3: CARQGDLYGYTF
DNA: TGTGCCCGACAGGGGGATCTCTATGGCTACACCTTC

size: once
J: TRBJ2-3
V: TRBV11-2
D: .
CDR3: CASSSMGARADTQYF
DNA: TGTGCCAGCAGCTCCATGGGGGCCAGGGCAGATACGCAGTATTTT

size: .
J: TRBJ2-7
V: TRBV9
D: .
CDR3: CASSVTDAGYEQYF
DNA: TGTGCCAGCAGCGTGACAGACGCAGGCTACGAGCAGTACTTC

size: once
J: TRBJ1-5
V: TRBV28
D: TRBD1
CDR3: CASSSHQIGTAYQPQHF
DNA: TGTGCCAGCAGTTCTCACCAAATAGGGACAGCCTATCAGCCCCAGCATTTT

size: .
J: TRBJ1-6
V: TRBV3-1/TRBV3-2
D: .
CDR3: CASSQDWGGVDSPLHF
DNA: TGTGCCAGCAGCCAAGATTGGGGGGGGGTGGATTCACCCCTCCACTTT

size: .
J: TRBJ2-1
V: TRBV19
D: TRBD2
CDR3: CASTDTSGRATYNEQFF
DNA: TGTGCCAGTACCGATACTAGCGGGAGGGCTACCTACAATGAGCAGTTCTTC

size: .
J: TRBJ2-2
V: TRBV28
D: .
CDR3: CASSSQGAGTGELFF
DNA: TGTGCCAGCTCCTCCCAGGGCGCGGGGACCGGGGAGCTGTTTTTT